Each of the 30 T cell receptor beta chains below was sequenced from the same sample in a study of T-cell memory formation after mild COVID-19. TCRdb re-called the 5' RACE reads through MiXCR, storing one row per CDR3 protein. The sample contains roughly 180,000 distinct CDR3 sequences, less than 20% of which appear only once. Sequencing input: PBMCs or a T cell subset sorted from them (not recorded which). All receptors come from a man between 18 and 29 years old who had mild COVID-19 (a few samples of this study predate the infection). Cell type and time point are not known.

The table lists this clonotype with a few counts. The rearrangement links TRBV5-1 to TRBJ1-2, with D unresolved. Germline loops: CDR1 SGHRS, CDR2 YFSETQ. The CDR3 consists of 14 residues. Trimming stripped 4 bases from V and 4 bases from J, with 14 bases between. CDR3 sequence (DNA): TGCGCCAGCAGCGTACCTACCGGGAGCTATGGCTACACCTTC. Amino acid sequence: CASSVPTGSYGYTF. The full variable domain, rest sourced from reference TRBV5-1 and TRBJ1-2, is KAGVTQTPRYLIKTRGQQVTLSCSPISGHRSVSWYQQTPGQGLQFLFEYFSETQRNKGNFPGRFSGRQFSNSRSEMNVSTLELGDSALYLCASSVPTGSYGYTFGSGTRLTVV.

This clonotype was counted between two and nine times. This rearrangement joins TRBV10-3 to TRBJ2-2; 11 nucleotides align to TRBD2. With 4 bases clipped from V and 6 bases from J, the junction kept 13 bases outside the gene matches. There are 18 residues in the CDR3. CDR1 is ENHRY and CDR2 is SYGVKD in the germline V gene. The CDR3 spells CAISGSGGAASRSGELFF. The CDR3 DNA is TGTGCCATCAGTGGTAGCGGGGGGGCCGCGAGTCGGTCCGGGGAGCTGTTTTTT.

This clonotype was detected only a few times. In DNA form, the CDR3 reads TGTGCCAGCAGCTGGGGCCGGGATTCCACTGAAGCTTTCTTT. The encoded protein is CASSWGRDSTEAFF. The V gene is TRBV7-9, the J gene TRBJ1-1; TRBD1 is a possible D gene (5 bases). CDR3 length: 14 amino acids. CDR1 is SEHNR, CDR2 FQNEAQ, per germline (reference sequence). Trimming took 4 bases from V and 4 from J, leaving 13 bases between them.

The chain uses TRBV20-1 and TRBJ2-1; D possibly corresponds to TRBD2 (5 bases). Trimming left V 0 bases short and J 9 bases short, with 15 bases between. Looked up from germline, CDR1 is DFQATT and CDR2 is SNEGSKA (reference sequence). The CDR3 contains 14 residues. The CDR3 DNA follows: TGCAGTGCTAGAGAACTAGAAGGAGTCGGTGAGCAGTTCTTC. This translates into CSARELEGVGEQFF.

There are a few counts of this clonotype. The DNA for the CDR3 is TGTGCCACCAGCAGAGATGAGGGGCAGGGTGGTGAAAAACTGTTTTTT. This translates into CATSRDEGQGGEKLFF. The chain joins TRBV15 to TRBJ1-4; D is possibly TRBD1 (5 bases). In germline, CDR1 is LNHNV, CDR2 YYDKDF (reference sequence). The CDR3 spans 16 residues. The germline V and J ends were trimmed by 0 bases and 7 bases, with 15 bases remaining between them.

This clonotype was counted many times. The chain recombines TRBV10-3 with TRBJ1-1, with 11 bases that match TRBD1. This CDR3 contains 15 residues. From germline, CDR1 is ENHRY and CDR2 SYGVKD. The J segment lost 4 bases and the V segment lost 2 bases, leaving 3 bases of the junction unmatched. The CDR3 nucleotides are TGTGCCATCAGTGAGCCGGGACAGGGGGGCACTGAAGCTTTCTTT. It is translated as CAISEPGQGGTEAFF.

The J gene is TRBJ2-1, the V gene TRBV7-3; TRBD2 might be the D (6 bases). The CDR3 is 11 amino acids. The V end lost 5 bases, the J end lost 10 bases, and 9 bases lay between the germline ends. Germline V lookup: CDR1 SGHTA, CDR2 FQGTGA. DNA of the CDR3: TGTGCCAGCAGCATAGCGGCCGAGCAGTTCTTC. Translating gives CASSIAAEQFF.

There are a few counts of this clonotype. This chain joins TRBV5-1 and TRBJ2-3, with 8 bases fitting TRBD2. The CDR3 spans 16 residues. Germline V gene sequence: CDR1 SGHRS, CDR2 YFSETQ. The junction had 12 bases not matched to a gene; V was cut back by 4 bases and J by 5 bases. The CDR3 bases are TGCGCCAGCAGCAGAACGACTAGCGAAGGGGGAGATACGCAGTATTTT. Translated, it gives CASSRTTSEGGDTQYF.

The chain couples TRBV18 to TRBJ2-1; D unresolved. CDR3 length: 17 amino acids. V was trimmed by 2 bases and J by 0 bases, leaving 14 bases between them. From germline, CDR1 is KGHSH and CDR2 LQKENI. CDR3 loop: CASSPGFGESSYNEQFF. The DNA of the CDR3 is TGTGCCAGCTCACCAGGTTTTGGAGAGAGCTCCTACAATGAGCAGTTCTTC.

This chain links TRBV29-1 with TRBJ1-1; 7 nucleotides agree with TRBD1. Unmatched junction bases numbered 8, after V lost 7 bases and J lost 0 bases. Germline V gene data show CDR1 as SQVTM and CDR2 as ANQGSEA. This CDR3 comprises 14 residues. The CDR3 reads CSGATGWLNTEAFF. CDR3 nucleotide sequence: TGCAGCGGGGCGACAGGGTGGCTGAACACTGAAGCTTTCTTT.

In its sample, this clonotype was seen a few times. This chain joins TRBV5-5 and TRBJ1-2, with TRBD1 identical over 7 bases. Germline CDR1 and CDR2: SGHKS and YYEKEE (reference sequence). The CDR3 is 14 residues long. After removal of 4 bases from V and 4 bases from J, the junction contained 7 bases not matched to a gene. The CDR3 DNA follows: TGTGCCAGCAGCCAGAGACAGGGCCTCTATGGCTACACCTTC. Amino acids: CASSQRQGLYGYTF.

This clonotype has just a few counts. The chain combines TRBV7-2 with TRBJ1-2, with a tentative D call TRBD1 (6 bases). Trimming stripped 5 bases from V and 2 bases from J, with 15 bases between. This CDR3 comprises 15 residues. From germline, CDR1 is SGHTA and CDR2 FQGNSA. The CDR3 region has the DNA TGTGCCAGCAGCCCCGGGGGGCGCAGGAACTATGGCTACACCTTC. It codes for CASSPGGRRNYGYTF.

V is TRBV7-9 and J is TRBJ1-1; no reliable D call. The CDR3 totals 11 residues. V lost 1 base and J lost 6, with 3 bases in between. Germline assignment: CDR1 SEHNR and CDR2 FQNEAQ (reference sequence). CDR3 in DNA: TGTGCCAGCAGCTTAGTTCCTGAAGCTTTCTTT. Translating it yields CASSLVPEAFF.

This clonotype was counted between two and nine times. The chain employs TRBV4-1 and TRBJ2-7; D perhaps matches TRBD2 (5 bases). The CDR3 runs to 16 residues. Germline CDR1 MGHRA, CDR2 YSYEKL. The V and J ends lost 0 bases and 2 bases respectively, with 14 bases between them. Written as DNA, the CDR3 is TGCGCCAGCAGCCAAGATCTGAGGGCCCCGGCCTACGAGCAGTACTTC. Translation: CASSQDLRAPAYEQYF.

This clonotype was seen more than once but under ten times. V usage is TRBV20-1 and J usage is TRBJ2-5; tentative D call: TRBD1 (5 bases). CDR1 is DFQATT, CDR2 SNEGSKA, per germline (reference sequence). This CDR3 has 15 amino acids. With 0 bases removed from V and 5 bases from J, the gap between germline ends came to 16 bases. The CDR3 reads CSARDEGRADETQYF. In nucleotides, the CDR3 is TGCAGTGCTAGAGATGAAGGCAGGGCGGACGAGACCCAGTACTTC.

This rearrangement joins TRBV6-5 to TRBJ2-5; D unresolved. The germline gives CDR1 MNHEY, CDR2 SVGAGI. The CDR3 consists of 16 residues. Trimming left V 5 bases short and J 5 bases short, with 21 bases between. For the CDR3, the DNA is TGTGCCAGCAGTCAGCTGGGCAGCAGTGTACGGGAGACCCAGTACTTC. Translated, it gives CASSQLGSSVRETQYF.

The chain employs TRBV6-2 or TRBV6-3 and TRBJ1-2, with D perhaps TRBD1 (5 bases). This CDR3 is 12 amino acids long. Trimming took 6 bases from V and 14 from J, leaving 19 bases between them. The germline CDR1 and CDR2 sequences are MNHEY and SVGEGT. This CDR3 is CASSRDWLYWTF. The CDR3 DNA reads as TGTGCCAGCAGCCGGGACTGGTTGTATTGGACCTTC.

The rearrangement links TRBV18 to TRBJ1-3; D remains ambiguous. V lost 4 bases and J 7 bases, leaving 11 bases between the germline ends. The CDR3 consists of 13 residues. Germline V gives CDR1 KGHSH, CDR2 LQKENI. CDR3 sequence: CASSREVWNTIYF. CDR3 sequence (DNA): TGTGCCAGCTCACGAGAGGTGTGGAACACCATATATTTT.

This clonotype was seen a few times. The V gene is TRBV5-1, the J gene TRBJ2-3; D may be TRBD1 (6 bases). The length of the CDR3 is 17 residues. The germline CDR1 and CDR2 sequences are SGHRS and YFSETQ. V was cut by 6 bases and J by 2 bases, with 22 bases left in between. CDR3 loop: CASTLGISGHSTDTQYF. CDR3 in DNA: TGCGCCAGCACGCTTGGGATATCGGGACACTCCACAGATACGCAGTATTTT.

The rearrangement joins TRBV5-1 to TRBJ2-2; the D is unclear. This CDR3 has 14 amino acids. The ends were cut back, 2 bases at V and 1 base at J, with 6 bases in the middle. Looked up from germline, CDR1 is SGHRS and CDR2 is YFSETQ. Here the CDR3 reads CASSFAKNTGELFF. The CDR3 nucleotides read TGCGCCAGCAGCTTCGCCAAGAACACCGGGGAGCTGTTTTTT. Combining the CDR3 with reference TRBV5-1 and TRBJ2-2 gives the whole variable domain KAGVTQTPRYLIKTRGQQVTLSCSPISGHRSVSWYQQTPGQGLQFLFEYFSETQRNKGNFPGRFSGRQFSNSRSEMNVSTLELGDSALYLCASSFAKNTGELFFGEGSRLTVL.

This clonotype was observed at least ten times. The gene calls are TRBV19 and TRBJ2-5, with D possibly being TRBD2 (5 bases). The V end was cut by 4 bases, the J end by 5 bases, with 11 bases between. The CDR3 is 13 residues long. Germline lookup yields CDR1 LNHDA and CDR2 SQIVND (reference sequence). CDR3 protein: CASSTTQRETQYF. The CDR3 DNA reads as TGTGCCAGTAGTACAACCCAGCGGGAGACCCAGTACTTC.

The chain combines TRBV20-1 with TRBJ2-7; D assignment may be TRBD1 or TRBD2 (6 bases each). CDR3 length: 12 residues. Germline assignment: CDR1 DFQATT and CDR2 SNEGSKA (reference sequence). Trimming cost V 5 bases and J 3 bases, with 11 bases left between them. CDR3 bases: TGCAGTGCTTGGGGGGCTGGCTACGAGCAGTACTTC. Its protein product is CSAWGAGYEQYF.

This clonotype occurred a few times. V gene TRBV4-1 combines with J gene TRBJ2-7, with no clear D. CDR1 MGHRA and CDR2 YSYEKL come from the germline V gene. V dropped 4 bases and J dropped 0 bases, with 10 bases sitting between them. The CDR3 is made up of 14 amino acids. The CDR3 region is CASSREPTSYEQYV. The CDR3 nucleotides read TGCGCCAGCAGCCGAGAGCCCACCTCCTACGAGCAGTACGTC.

The chain recombines TRBV19 with TRBJ2-1; 7 nucleotides match TRBD1. V was clipped by 7 bases and J by 0 bases; unmatched bases: 6. The CDR3 length is 15 residues. Germline V CDR1 and CDR2: LNHDA, SQIVND (reference sequence). CDR3 sequence (DNA): TGTGCCAGTACCTCCGGGACAGTCTCCTACAATGAGCAGTTCTTC. It translates to CASTSGTVSYNEQFF. Using reference TRBV19 and TRBJ2-1 for the parts outside the CDR3, the full variable domain is DGGITQSPKYLFRKEGQNVTLSCEQNLNHDAMYWYRQDPGQGLRLIYYSQIVNDFQKGDIAEGYSVSREKKESFPLTVTSAQKNPTAFYLCASTSGTVSYNEQFFGPGTRLTVL.

The J gene is TRBJ2-5, the V gene TRBV30, with D possibly TRBD2 on 5 matching bases. This CDR3 has 13 residues. Trimming shortened V by 2 bases and J by 0 bases, and 7 bases separated the two germline ends. CDR1 and CDR2 (germline): GTSNPN, SVGIG (reference sequence). This chain's CDR3 is CAWSRGNQETQYF. The CDR3 DNA sequence: TGTGCCTGGAGTCGAGGGAACCAAGAGACCCAGTACTTC.

The CDR3 nucleotides read TGCAGTGCTAGCCAGGGAGGGCGCGATCAGCCCCAGCATTTT. This codes for CSASQGGRDQPQHF. The chain joins TRBV20-1 to TRBJ1-5, with D possibly being TRBD1 (5 bases). This CDR3 contains 14 residues. Germline CDR1 reads DFQATT; CDR2 reads SNEGSKA (reference sequence). Deletions cut 3 bases from V and 5 bases from J, with 14 bases between.

Concerning this clonotype itself: One junction end does not reproduce the germline sequence, and a read error may be involved. The chain employs TRBV7-9 and TRBJ2-3; 7 bases are shared with TRBD2. The germline V gene encodes CDR1 SEHNR and CDR2 FQNEAQ (reference sequence). The CDR3 spans 14 residues. In nucleotides, the CDR3 is TGTGCCGGCAGCCTAACTAGCGCGGGGGATACGCAGTATTTT. Encoded protein: CAGSLTSAGDTQYF.

V and J are TRBV7-2 and TRBJ2-3, with 7 nucleotides matching TRBD2. CDR3 size: 15 residues. Germline V gene lookup returns CDR1 SGHTA and CDR2 FQGNSA. Losses at the gene ends were 2 bases for V and 8 bases for J; bases not matched to a gene: 10. The CDR3 reads CASSLMSGVLGTQYF. Written as DNA, the CDR3 is TGTGCCAGCAGCTTAATGAGCGGGGTTTTGGGTACGCAGTATTTT.

This clonotype was seen a few times. The DNA of the CDR3 is TGTGCCAGCAGCCTCGGACTAGCGGGGGGGCCTGCAGATACGCAGTATTTT. It is translated as CASSLGLAGGPADTQYF. The chain combines TRBV7-2 with TRBJ2-3, with 15 nucleotides matching TRBD2. Germline V CDR1 and CDR2: SGHTA, FQGNSA. The CDR3 contains 17 residues. The V and J ends lost 5 bases and 4 bases, in that order; junction bases with no gene match: 7.

This clonotype was seen more than once but under ten times. This chain connects TRBV7-2 to TRBJ1-1, with 10 nucleotides matching TRBD1. The trim removed 5 bases at V and 5 bases at J, leaving 8 bases unmatched. Germline V gene data show CDR1 as SGHTA and CDR2 as FQGNSA. CDR3 length: 15 residues. This chain's CDR3 is CASSLDRGLETEAFF. Here the CDR3 DNA reads TGTGCCAGCAGCCTAGACAGGGGGCTTGAAACTGAAGCTTTCTTT.